These 12 T cell receptor beta chains originate from one sample sequenced in a study of blood T cell repertoires in COVID-19. Sequencing was performed with immunoSEQ multiplex PCR; in TCRdb, only in-frame clones are kept and a portion is missing. The profile shows 250,000 to 300,000 clones, 88% of them singletons. Sequenced material: peripheral blood. The receptors shown here come from a woman aged 25-40 years with COVID-19, enrolled during active disease.

This clone was detected once. CDR3 in DNA: TGTGCCAGCAGCGTACGGAGGAGCGGGACCACAGATACGCAGTATTTT. The encoded protein is CASSVRRSGTTDTQYF. The chain couples TRBV9 to TRBJ2-3; 7 bases are shared with TRBD2. The CDR3 contains 16 residues. CDR1 SGDLS and CDR2 YYNGEE come from the germline V gene. Trimming removed 1 base from V and 2 bases from J; junction bases left unmatched: 7.

The chain couples TRBV5-1 to TRBJ1-1; D perhaps matches TRBD1 (6 bases). Looked up from germline, CDR1 is SGHRS and CDR2 is YFSETQ. Trimming left V 2 bases short and J 3 bases short, with 11 bases between. The CDR3 spans 14 residues. The CDR3 sequence: CASSFGQTYTEAFF. The CDR3 coding sequence is TGCGCCAGCAGCTTTGGACAGACCTACACTGAAGCTTTCTTT.

For the CDR3, the DNA is TGCGCCAGCAGCCAAGATCGAGTGTATTCACCCCTCCACTTT. It translates to CASSQDRVYSPLHF. This chain links TRBV4-3 with TRBJ1-6; D gene uncertain. This CDR3 has 14 residues. V dropped 0 bases and J dropped 8 bases, with 8 bases sitting between them. Germline V gene lookup returns CDR1 LGHNA and CDR2 YSLEER.

The chain combines TRBV24-1 with TRBJ2-7, with TRBD2 matching over 7 bases. Germline-derived CDR1 and CDR2 are KGHDR and SFDVKD. This CDR3 has 11 amino acids. The V segment lost 12 bases and the J segment 3 bases; nucleotides outside the gene matches: 4. CDR3 DNA: TGTGCCGCCGGGACTAACTACGAGCAGTACTTC. Amino acid sequence: CAAGTNYEQYF.

This chain joins TRBV10-1 and TRBJ1-1; D is ambiguous. V lost 1 base and J lost 4, with 13 bases in between. Germline V gives CDR1 WNHNN, CDR2 SYGVQD (reference sequence). The CDR3 has 15 amino acids. In DNA, the CDR3 is TGCGCCAGCAGTGAGTTGAGGGTTGGAGGCACTGAAGCTTTCTTT. Its protein is CASSELRVGGTEAFF.

V and J are TRBV20-1 and TRBJ2-1; no definite D call. The CDR3 runs to 11 residues. The germline CDR1 and CDR2 sequences are DFQATT and SNEGSKA (reference sequence). Trimming removed 1 base at V and 10 bases at J, with 8 bases between. DNA of the CDR3: TGCAGTGCTAGAGGTGGCTTGGAGCAGTTCTTC. Residues: CSARGGLEQFF.

This chain uses TRBV10-3 with TRBJ2-7; TRBD2 is a possible D gene (6 bases). The length of the CDR3 is 15 residues. CDR1 is ENHRY and CDR2 is SYGVKD in the germline V gene. Trimming took 0 bases from V and 4 from J, leaving 13 bases between them. CDR3 DNA sequence: TGTGCCATCAGTGAGTCGGGTATAGCGGTTTACGAGCAGTACTTC. This codes for CAISESGIAVYEQYF.

The chain has TRBV18 and TRBJ2-3; 7 bases align to TRBD2. The CDR3 loop spans 20 amino acids. The germline gives CDR1 KGHSH, CDR2 LQKENI. Trimming removed 4 bases from V and 1 base from J; junction bases left unmatched: 20. For the CDR3, the DNA is TGTGCCAGCTCACTATCGCCCGGACTAGGAGAGGGGAGCGGCACAGATACGCAGTATTTT. Protein sequence: CASSLSPGLGEGSGTDTQYF.

The chain joins TRBV4-1 to TRBJ1-5; D might be TRBD1 (6 bases). The CDR3 consists of 18 residues. Germline loops: CDR1 MGHRA, CDR2 YSYEKL. V was clipped by 3 bases and J by 2 bases, with 20 bases between them. In DNA form, the CDR3 reads TGCGCCAGCAGCCAGGTCACAGGGCTTCCACTGGGCAATCAGCCCCAGCATTTT. Protein: CASSQVTGLPLGNQPQHF.

This sequence joins TRBV19 and TRBJ1-5, with TRBD1 identical over 9 bases. The CDR3 runs to 17 residues. In germline, CDR1 is LNHDA, CDR2 SQIVND (reference sequence). Germline trimming cut 4 bases from V and 2 bases from J; bases unmatched to any gene: 9. The CDR3, as DNA: TGTGCCAGTAGTACCCTCCGGGACAGGGTGGGCAATCAGCCCCAGCATTTT. As protein: CASSTLRDRVGNQPQHF.

The chain couples TRBV6-4 to TRBJ2-3; TRBD2 matches at 9 bases. V trimming: 5 bases; J trimming: 3 bases; junction bases outside the gene matches: 3. This CDR3 has 14 amino acids. Germline CDR1 is MRHNA and CDR2 is SNTAGT. Written as DNA, the CDR3 is TGTGCCAGCAGTTTAGCGGGAGATACAGATACGCAGTATTTT. It yields the protein CASSLAGDTDTQYF.

The genes are TRBV5-5 and TRBJ1-4; 7 bases fit TRBD1. The CDR3 length is 15 residues. Trimming cost V 2 bases and J 0 bases; bases outside gene matches: 1. Germline V gives CDR1 SGHKS, CDR2 YYEKEE (reference sequence). The CDR3 DNA is TGTGCCAGCAGCTTAACAGGGGCAACTAATGAAAAACTGTTTTTT. Protein sequence: CASSLTGATNEKLFF.